This note documents a single T cell receptor beta chain sequence. The sequencing template was cDNA reverse transcribed from extracted RNA. TCRdb's copy holds only in-frame clones and misses some; the assay was immunoSEQ multiplex PCR. Here the sample spans 150,000 or so clones, about 60% being singletons. The data derive from a study of CD8+ T cells in alopecia areata. The sample here was CD4+ T cells sorted from blood, taken at week 0. This sequence originates from a human donor with alopecia areata.

Here the CDR3 reads CASRKVLDTEAFF. The CDR3 DNA reads TGTGCCAGCAGGAAGGTGTTGGACACTGAAGCTTTCTTT. The chain joins TRBV28 to TRBJ1-1; D gene unclear. The V gene lost 6 bases and the J gene lost 3 bases, with 11 bases spanning the gap. Germline assignment: CDR1 MDHEN and CDR2 SYDVKM. This CDR3 comprises 13 residues. Full variable domain (remainder filled in from reference TRBV28 and TRBJ1-1): DVKVTQSSRYLVKRTGEKVFLECVQDMDHENMFWYRQDPGLGLRLIYFSYDVKMKEKGDIPEGYSVSREKKERFSLILESASTNQTSMYLCASRKVLDTEAFFGQGTRLTVV.